The TCR beta chain under discussion was sequenced for a study of control samples from healthy donors and cancer patients. TCRdb keeps only in-frame clones here, not all; method: immunoSEQ multiplex PCR. The sample consists of under 150,000 clones, around 90% of them appearing once. The CDR3 is 15 residues long. The germline V gene has CDR1 MNHEY and CDR2 SVGEGT. Trimming removed 5 bases from V and 0 bases from J; junction bases left unmatched: 6. Sequenced sample: blood. This chain links TRBV6-2 or TRBV6-3 with TRBJ2-7, with 8 bases lining up with TRBD2. The TCR comes from a man aged 30 to 39 in good health. CDR3 DNA sequence: TGTGCCAGCAGTGGGGGACTAGTGAGCTCCTACGAGCAGTACTTC. Residues: CASSGGLVSSYEQYF.